A single sample gave rise to the 14 T cell receptor beta chains below, sequenced in a study of T cell repertoires in cytomegalovirus infection. TCRdb passed the reads through MiXCR, listing each CDR3 protein once. The data show approximately 290,000 distinct CDR3 sequences, about 25% seen once. Sequencing input: PBMCs. The origin of the receptors is a human donor in good health (CMV status not recorded). Some clones in this sample may be carry-over from other donors' samples.

This clonotype was counted ten times or more. V is TRBV20-1 and J is TRBJ2-5; 12 positions match TRBD2. The CDR3 extends over 16 amino acids. Germline V gene lookup returns CDR1 DFQATT and CDR2 SNEGSKA (reference sequence). V dropped 6 bases and J dropped 5; count of bases not matched to a gene: 13. The CDR3 DNA follows: TGCAGTGCCCTCCTAGCGGGAGGGCTCCGAGCCGAGACCCAGTACTTC. Amino acids: CSALLAGGLRAETQYF.

The chain is built from TRBV7-2 and TRBJ2-5; 7 nucleotides line up with TRBD2. Germline CDR1 reads SGHTA; CDR2 reads FQGNSA. V was pared by 4 bases and J by 6 bases, with 11 bases of the junction left unmatched. The CDR3 has 15 residues. CDR3 coding DNA: TGTGCCAGCAGCTCGGCGGGGAGGGCGGGAAAGACCCAGTACTTC. Translated, it gives CASSSAGRAGKTQYF.

The V and J genes are TRBV6-5 and TRBJ2-7, with D possibly matching TRBD1 (5 bases). CDR1 MNHEY and CDR2 SVGAGI come from the germline V gene. This CDR3 has 14 amino acids. V lost 2 bases to trimming and J lost 3 bases, with 11 bases between them. The CDR3 DNA sequence: TGTGCCAGCAGTTACCGACAGAAATTCTACGAGCAGTACTTC. This translates into CASSYRQKFYEQYF.

This clonotype has a handful of counts. CDR3 protein: CASNPLLSGASTDTQYF. Written as DNA, the CDR3 is TGTGCCAGTAACCCTCTTTTAAGCGGGGCTAGCACAGATACGCAGTATTTT. This chain uses TRBV19 with TRBJ2-3, with 7 bases identical to TRBD2. V trimming: 7 bases; J trimming: 0 bases; junction bases outside the gene matches: 13. The CDR3 sequence is 17 residues long. Germline lookup yields CDR1 LNHDA and CDR2 SQIVND (reference sequence).

Only a few counts were recorded for this clonotype. V and J are TRBV6-2 or TRBV6-3 and TRBJ2-3, with D maybe TRBD2 (5 bases). The CDR3 is made up of 15 amino acids. Germline lookup yields CDR1 MNHEY and CDR2 SVGEGT. V gave up 2 bases and J gave up 0 bases, with 9 bases separating them. CDR3 in amino acids: CASSYEGYSTDTQYF. The CDR3 DNA sequence: TGTGCCAGCAGTTACGAGGGCTACAGCACAGATACGCAGTATTTT.

This clonotype was counted many times. The V call is TRBV7-3, the J call TRBJ2-7; TRBD2 aligns across 11 bases. The CDR3 has 15 amino acids. Germline CDR1 reads SGHTA; CDR2 reads FQGTGA. V shed 5 bases, J shed 3 bases, and the junction held 6 bases outside the gene matches. DNA of the CDR3: TGTGCCAGCAGCGTACTAGCGGGAGAATTCTACGAGCAGTACTTC. This translates into CASSVLAGEFYEQYF.

This clonotype was seen more than once but under ten times. The chain links TRBV15 to TRBJ1-5, with unresolved D. The length of the CDR3 is 15 residues. The ends were cut back, 0 bases at V and 2 bases at J, with 8 bases in the middle. Germline CDR1 and CDR2: LNHNV and YYDKDF (reference sequence). This CDR3 reads CATSREGIGNQPQHF. CDR3 DNA: TGTGCCACCAGCAGAGAGGGGATTGGCAATCAGCCCCAGCATTTT.

Written as DNA, the CDR3 is TGTGCCAGCAGGTACAGGGTGGGTAACACTGAAGCTTTCTTT. It translates to CASRYRVGNTEAFF. The chain has TRBV27 and TRBJ1-1; weak D call: TRBD1 (6 bases). The V gene lost 6 bases and the J gene lost 2 bases, with 13 bases spanning the gap. The CDR3 runs to 14 residues. Germline CDR1 is MNHEY and CDR2 is SMNVEV (reference sequence).

The chain employs TRBV7-2 and TRBJ1-5, with TRBD1 as a possible D gene (6 bases). Germline values: CDR1 SGHTA, CDR2 FQGNSA. V lost 5 bases and J 6 bases, leaving 11 bases between the germline ends. The CDR3 loop spans 13 amino acids. CDR3 nucleotides: TGTGCCAGCAGCCAAAGACAGGTTCAGCCCCAGCATTTT. Protein sequence: CASSQRQVQPQHF.

The chain recombines TRBV11-2 with TRBJ1-2; D uncertain. The CDR3 runs 16 residues. Trimming left V 0 bases short and J 0 bases short, with 11 bases between. Germline V gene data show CDR1 as SGHAT and CDR2 as FQNNGV. This CDR3 reads CASSLDLRGSNYGYTF. The CDR3 nucleotides are TGTGCCAGCAGCTTAGATCTACGGGGTTCTAACTATGGCTACACCTTC.

This clonotype was detected a few times. The V and J genes are TRBV7-6 and TRBJ2-4, with 7 bases aligning to TRBD2. CDR1 and CDR2 from the germline V gene are SGHVS and FNYEAQ. The trim removed 8 bases at V and 12 bases at J, leaving 4 bases unmatched. This CDR3 has 10 amino acids. The CDR3 here is CASAGGNQYF. CDR3 sequence (DNA): TGTGCCAGCGCCGGGGGGAATCAGTACTTC.

This clonotype has only a few counts. CDR3 amino acids: CASTEGWSEQFF. The CDR3 DNA is TGTGCCAGCACCGAAGGGTGGAGTGAGCAGTTCTTC. The chain joins TRBV2 to TRBJ2-1; no clear D. The CDR3 runs to 12 residues. Germline CDR1 SNHLY, CDR2 FYNNEI. V was trimmed by 7 bases and J by 9 bases, leaving 13 bases between them.

This chain links TRBV20-1 with TRBJ2-7, with a weak D call TRBD1 (5 bases). The CDR3 contains 12 residues. Germline loops: CDR1 DFQATT, CDR2 SNEGSKA (reference sequence). Trimming shortened V by 4 bases and J by 4 bases, and 11 bases separated the two germline ends. CDR3 nucleotide sequence: TGCAGTGCTACAGGGAAGGCGTACGAGCAGTACTTC. It specifies CSATGKAYEQYF.

V is TRBV28 and J is TRBJ1-3; the match to TRBD1 covers 7 bases. The length of the CDR3 is 14 residues. V was pared by 5 bases and J by 4 bases, with 5 bases of the junction left unmatched. Germline-derived CDR1 and CDR2 are MDHEN and SYDVKM. The CDR3 nucleotides are TGTGCCAGCAGTGGCGGGACAGCCGGAAACACCATATATTTT. Its translation is CASSGGTAGNTIYF.